This T cell receptor beta chain emerged from a study of T cells after yellow fever vaccination. Broader study findings: Repertoires obtained by FACS sorting could include abundant clonotypes that entered as contaminants from the bulk population. Reappearing after the booster were most of the clones from primary vaccination (less than 98% CD4, around 88% CD8).

With 1 base removed from V and 4 bases from J, the gap between germline ends came to 13 bases. This CDR3 has 15 amino acids. Per germline, CDR1 LGHDT and CDR2 YNNKEL (reference sequence). TCRdb called the 5' RACE reads again in MiXCR, with one record for every CDR3 protein. The profile shows 45,000 to 65,000 distinct CDR3 sequences, 6.5% to 8% of them singletons. The J gene is TRBJ2-5, the V gene TRBV3-1; D is perhaps TRBD2 (6 bases). The sequencing used CD8+ T cells not binding an NS4B(214-222) dextramer, sorted from PBMCs, collected approximately 40 days after the first yellow fever vaccination. This sequence was found in a man aged 18 to 35 who received the YFV17D yellow fever vaccine. The CDR3 loop reads CASSQVWQGGETQYF. In nucleotides, the CDR3 is TGTGCCAGCAGCCAAGTCTGGCAGGGAGGAGAGACCCAGTACTTC.